This TCR beta chain was observed in a study of blood T cell repertoires in COVID-19. Study summary: Samples of COVID-19 (acute and convalescent) were obtained from the United States, Italy and Spain. Nucleic acid was either cDNA or gDNA, and it came from T cells, B-cell-depleted T cells, or PBMCs.

Profiling relied on immunoSEQ multiplex PCR, and the TCRdb table lists in-frame clones only, not all of them. The table records under 250,000 clones, about four fifths of them present only once. This clone was recorded once. The germline gives CDR1 LNHDA, CDR2 SQIVND (reference sequence). This CDR3 spans 15 amino acids. Trimming removed 5 bases from V and 5 bases from J, with 18 bases in between. The gene calls are TRBV19 and TRBJ1-2; tentative D call: TRBD1 (5 bases). Material: peripheral blood. This sequence originates from a woman between 50 and 59 years old with acute or convalescent COVID-19. Written as DNA, the CDR3 is TGTGCCAGTAGTTCCGCCAAGGGGCTGGAATATGGCTACACCTTC. Translation: CASSSAKGLEYGYTF.